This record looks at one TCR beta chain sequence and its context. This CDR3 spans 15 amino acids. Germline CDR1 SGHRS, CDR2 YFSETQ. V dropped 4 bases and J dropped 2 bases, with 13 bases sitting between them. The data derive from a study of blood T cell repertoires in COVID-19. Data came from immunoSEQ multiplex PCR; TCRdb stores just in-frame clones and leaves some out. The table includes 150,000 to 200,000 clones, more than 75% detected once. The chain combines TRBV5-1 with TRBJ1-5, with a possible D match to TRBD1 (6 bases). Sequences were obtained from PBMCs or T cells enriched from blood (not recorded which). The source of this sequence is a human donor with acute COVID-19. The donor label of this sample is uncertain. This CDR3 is CASSAQGRGNQPQHF. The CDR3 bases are TGCGCCAGCAGCGCACAGGGAAGGGGCAATCAGCCCCAGCATTTT.